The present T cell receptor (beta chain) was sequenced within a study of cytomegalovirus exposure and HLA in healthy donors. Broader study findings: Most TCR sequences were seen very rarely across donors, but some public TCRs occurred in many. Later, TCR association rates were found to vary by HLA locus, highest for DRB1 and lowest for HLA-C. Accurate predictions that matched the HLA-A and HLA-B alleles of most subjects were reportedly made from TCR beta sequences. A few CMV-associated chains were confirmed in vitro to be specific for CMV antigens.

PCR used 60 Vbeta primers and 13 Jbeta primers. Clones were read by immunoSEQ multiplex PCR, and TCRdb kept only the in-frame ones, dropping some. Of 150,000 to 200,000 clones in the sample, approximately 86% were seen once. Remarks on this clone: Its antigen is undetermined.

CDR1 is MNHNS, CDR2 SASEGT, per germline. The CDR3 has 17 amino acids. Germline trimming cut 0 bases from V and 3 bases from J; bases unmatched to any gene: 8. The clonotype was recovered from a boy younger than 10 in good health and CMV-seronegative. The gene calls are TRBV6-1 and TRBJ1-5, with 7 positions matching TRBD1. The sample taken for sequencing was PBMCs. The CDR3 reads CASSEALGQDDNQPQHF. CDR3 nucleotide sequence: TGTGCCAGCAGTGAAGCGCTTGGACAGGACGACAATCAGCCCCAGCATTTT.